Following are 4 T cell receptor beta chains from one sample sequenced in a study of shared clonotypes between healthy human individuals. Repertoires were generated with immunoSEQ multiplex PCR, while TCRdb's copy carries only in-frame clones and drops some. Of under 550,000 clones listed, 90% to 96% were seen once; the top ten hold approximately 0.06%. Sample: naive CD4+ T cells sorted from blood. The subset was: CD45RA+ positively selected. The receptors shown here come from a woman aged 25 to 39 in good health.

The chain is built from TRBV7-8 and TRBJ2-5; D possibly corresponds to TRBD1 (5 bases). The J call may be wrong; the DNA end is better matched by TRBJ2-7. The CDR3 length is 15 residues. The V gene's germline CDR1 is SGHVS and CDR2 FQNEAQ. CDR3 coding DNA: TGTGCCAGCAGCTTAGCCGGGCAGGGCTGGTACGAGCAGTACTTC. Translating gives CASSLAGQGWYEQYF.

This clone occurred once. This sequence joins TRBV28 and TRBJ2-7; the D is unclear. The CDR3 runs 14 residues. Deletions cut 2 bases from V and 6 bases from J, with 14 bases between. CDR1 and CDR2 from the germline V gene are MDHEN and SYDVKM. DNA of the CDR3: TGTGCCAGCAGTTTAGGCACACTCGGGCTCGAGCAGTACTTC. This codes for CASSLGTLGLEQYF.

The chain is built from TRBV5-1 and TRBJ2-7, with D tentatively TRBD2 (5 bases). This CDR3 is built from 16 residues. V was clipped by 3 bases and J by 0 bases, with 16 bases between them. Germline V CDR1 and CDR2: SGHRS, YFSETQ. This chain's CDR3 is CASSWGTGGSSYEQYF. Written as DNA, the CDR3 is TGCGCCAGCAGCTGGGGTACCGGTGGGAGCTCCTACGAGCAGTACTTC.

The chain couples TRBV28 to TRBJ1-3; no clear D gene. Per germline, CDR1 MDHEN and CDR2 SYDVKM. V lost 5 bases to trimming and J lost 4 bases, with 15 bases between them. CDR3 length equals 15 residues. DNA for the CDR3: TGTGCCAGCAGTCTTTCCACCATGGGGGGAAACACCATATATTTT. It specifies CASSLSTMGGNTIYF.